The 22 T cell receptor beta chains in this list originate from one sample, sequenced in a study of T cells after yellow fever vaccination. A single record per CDR3 protein comes from TCRdb applying MiXCR to the 5' RACE reads. The table has about 74,000 distinct CDR3 sequences, approximately 7% seen once; the top ten hold 30% to 40%. The specimen was CD8+ T cells sorted from PBMCs, collected 5 days after the first yellow fever vaccination. The receptors were gathered from a man younger than 30 who received the YFV17D yellow fever vaccine.

This clonotype occurred a few times. The chain recombines TRBV7-9 with TRBJ2-3; 8 bases are a match to TRBD1. This CDR3 contains 15 residues. Germline-derived CDR1 and CDR2 are SEHNR and FQNEAQ (reference sequence). V lost 3 bases, J lost 5 bases, and 7 bases stayed unmatched. The CDR3: CASSFDRGVGDTQYF. The CDR3 region has the DNA TGTGCCAGCAGCTTTGACAGGGGAGTCGGAGATACGCAGTATTTT.

This clonotype occurred many times. The rearrangement joins TRBV7-9 to TRBJ2-1; D may be TRBD1 (6 bases). V was trimmed by 1 base and J by 4 bases, leaving 8 bases between them. Germline loops: CDR1 SEHNR, CDR2 FQNEAQ (reference sequence). The CDR3 runs to 14 residues. The CDR3 is CASSLGTEYNEQFF. CDR3 bases: TGTGCCAGCAGCTTAGGGACAGAATACAATGAGCAGTTCTTC.

The rearrangement joins TRBV7-9 to TRBJ2-7; 7 nucleotides line up with TRBD1. The CDR3 loop spans 11 amino acids. Germline V gives CDR1 SEHNR, CDR2 FQNEAQ (reference sequence). DNA for the CDR3: TGTGCCAGCACCGGGACAGATACGCTGCACGTC. As protein: CASTGTDTLHV.

There are a few counts of this clonotype. The chain carries TRBV7-6 and TRBJ1-2; D unresolved. Germline V lookup: CDR1 SGHVS, CDR2 FNYEAQ. This CDR3 is 15 amino acids long. V lost 2 bases and J lost 6, with 16 bases in between. The CDR3 region has the DNA TGTGCCAGCAGCTTAACTTACAGTACTGGGGATGGCTACACCTTC. Translated: CASSLTYSTGDGYTF.

This clonotype was observed a handful of times. The genes are TRBV7-2 and TRBJ2-3; D is perhaps TRBD2 (6 bases). Between the trimmed V and J ends, which lost 2 bases and 4 bases, there was a span of 19 bases. Germline V gene data show CDR1 as SGHTA and CDR2 as FQGNSA. CDR3 length: 17 residues. The CDR3 DNA reads as TGTGCCAGCAGCTTATACCCCTGGCGGGGAAATGCAGATACGCAGTATTTT. As protein: CASSLYPWRGNADTQYF.

The chain has TRBV15 and TRBJ2-3; 10 positions agree with TRBD1. Germline CDR1 and CDR2: LNHNV and YYDKDF (reference sequence). With V trimmed by 6 bases and J by 5 bases, 11 bases remained unmatched. This CDR3 has 16 residues. As DNA, the CDR3 is TGTGCCACCAGGGCGCTGACAGGGGGCTTTGAAGATACGCAGTATTTT. Its protein product is CATRALTGGFEDTQYF.

DNA of the CDR3: TGCGCCAGCAGCCAAGCGCAAGGGGGGTACGAGCAGTACTTC. It encodes CASSQAQGGYEQYF. The V call is TRBV4-1, the J call TRBJ2-7; D tentatively fits TRBD1 or TRBD2 (6 bases each). V was shortened by 1 base and J by 4 bases, with 11 bases between the two germline ends. This CDR3 spans 14 amino acids. Germline loops: CDR1 MGHRA, CDR2 YSYEKL.

This clonotype was found many times. The chain has TRBV7-8 and TRBJ2-1; 12 positions match TRBD2. The CDR3 contains 16 residues. J lost 14 bases, V lost 5 bases, and 16 bases had no gene match. Germline values: CDR1 SGHVS, CDR2 FQNEAQ. The CDR3 spells CASSRTTSGGGGWEFF. In DNA, the CDR3 is TGTGCCAGCAGCCGGACGACTAGCGGGGGAGGTGGTTGGGAGTTCTTC.

This clonotype was detected many times. The rearrangement joins TRBV7-2 to TRBJ2-3; 7 bases fit TRBD2. The V and J ends lost 5 bases and 6 bases, in that order; junction bases with no gene match: 17. The CDR3 consists of 17 residues. Germline V gene lookup returns CDR1 SGHTA and CDR2 FQGNSA. CDR3 bases: TGTGCCAGCAGCCCGGGGGTCATACGGGGAGGGTTGGATACGCAGTATTTT. Its protein product is CASSPGVIRGGLDTQYF.

This clonotype turned up a few times. The V gene is TRBV4-3, the J gene TRBJ2-7; TRBD1 matches 9 bases. The V and J ends lost 4 bases and 4 bases, in that order; junction bases with no gene match: 8. The germline CDR1 and CDR2 sequences are LGHNA and YSLEER. The CDR3 is made up of 15 amino acids. The CDR3, as DNA: TGCGCCAGCAGCCCTGGGACAGGGATTATGTACGAGCAGTACTTC. Protein sequence: CASSPGTGIMYEQYF.

The chain combines TRBV7-9 with TRBJ2-6; weak D call: TRBD2 (6 bases). The CDR3 spans 16 residues. Germline CDR1 is SEHNR and CDR2 is FQNEAQ (reference sequence). Trimming stripped 7 bases from V and 4 bases from J, with 17 bases between. The CDR3 coding sequence is TGTGCCAGCACCCCTCTTGGGGGGAACGGGGCCAACGTCCTGACTTTC. Translating it yields CASTPLGGNGANVLTF. Combining the CDR3 with reference TRBV7-9 and TRBJ2-6 gives the whole variable domain DTGVSQNPRHKITKRGQNVTFRCDPISEHNRLYWYRQTLGQGPEFLTYFQNEAQLEKSRLLSDRFSAERPKGSFSTLEIQRTEQGDSAMYLCASTPLGGNGANVLTFGAGSRLTVL.

V and J are TRBV5-1 and TRBJ1-1; the D gene is possibly TRBD1 (6 bases). V gave up 1 base and J gave up 1 base, with 11 bases separating them. Germline V CDR1 and CDR2: SGHRS, YFSETQ. The CDR3 runs to 15 residues. This CDR3 reads CASSLYQGQNTEAFF. For the CDR3, the DNA is TGCGCCAGCAGCTTGTACCAGGGACAGAACACTGAAGCTTTCTTT.

This clonotype was seen many times. V is TRBV7-9 and J is TRBJ2-4; TRBD2 matches at 16 bases. V shed 5 bases and J 6 bases; nucleotides not matched to a gene: 7. CDR1 SEHNR and CDR2 FQNEAQ come from the germline V gene (reference sequence). The CDR3 extends over 17 amino acids. The CDR3 loop is CASSTGTSGGARNIQYF. CDR3 sequence (DNA): TGTGCCAGCAGCACCGGGACTAGCGGGGGGGCAAGAAACATTCAGTACTTC.

This clonotype was recorded many times. The gene calls are TRBV28 and TRBJ2-2; D may be TRBD2 (6 bases). Germline assignment: CDR1 MDHEN and CDR2 SYDVKM. Trimming left V 8 bases short and J 6 bases short, with 13 bases between. This CDR3 has 13 amino acids. The CDR3 region is CASSLSGAGELFF. The CDR3 DNA is TGTGCCAGCTCCTTGTCGGGGGCCGGGGAGCTGTTTTTT.

The CDR3 reads CASSVEGQTYSPLHF. CDR3 coding DNA: TGTGCCAGCAGCGTAGAAGGACAGACGTATTCACCCCTCCACTTT. This sequence joins TRBV9 and TRBJ1-6; D possibly corresponds to TRBD1 (6 bases). The germline CDR1 and CDR2 sequences are SGDLS and YYNGEE. The CDR3 sequence is 15 residues long. V was clipped by 0 bases and J by 8 bases, with 12 bases between them.

J is TRBJ1-6 and V is TRBV5-1; unclear D gene. Germline-derived CDR1 and CDR2 are SGHRS and YFSETQ. CDR3 length equals 16 residues. V shed 2 bases and J shed 0 bases, with 9 bases lying between them. The CDR3 DNA sequence: TGCGCCAGCAGCTTATACAGCAGCTCCTATAATTCACCCCTCCACTTT. Amino acids: CASSLYSSSYNSPLHF.

In this sample, this clonotype turned up a few times. The chain couples TRBV4-1 to TRBJ2-5, with TRBD2 matching over 7 bases. Germline V CDR1 and CDR2: MGHRA, YSYEKL. V was pared by 0 bases and J by 1 base, with 11 bases of the junction left unmatched. CDR3 length equals 18 residues. The CDR3 sequence is CASSQEGFSGATQETQYF. In nucleotides, the CDR3 is TGCGCCAGCAGCCAAGAAGGTTTCAGCGGGGCAACCCAAGAGACCCAGTACTTC.

This clonotype turned up a few times. The chain is built from TRBV19 and TRBJ2-1; 10 bases agree with TRBD2. Germline CDR1 and CDR2: LNHDA and SQIVND (reference sequence). Germline trimming cut 3 bases from V and 4 bases from J; bases unmatched to any gene: 9. This CDR3 contains 17 residues. This CDR3 reads CASSMALAGDAYNEQFF. The DNA of the CDR3 is TGTGCCAGTAGTATGGCCCTAGCGGGGGATGCGTACAATGAGCAGTTCTTC.

The chain combines TRBV14 with TRBJ2-1; D gene unclear. The germline V gene has CDR1 SGHDN and CDR2 FVKESK. The CDR3 has 13 amino acids. Trimming shortened V by 1 base and J by 9 bases, and 10 bases separated the two germline ends. This CDR3 is CASSQAAAGEQFF. In DNA, the CDR3 is TGTGCCAGCAGCCAAGCGGCCGCCGGTGAGCAGTTCTTC.

This chain uses TRBV9 with TRBJ2-1; tentative D call: TRBD2 (7 bases). From germline, CDR1 is SGDLS and CDR2 YYNGEE. V lost 0 bases, J lost 8 bases, and 12 bases lay in between. The CDR3 runs to 14 residues. The CDR3 DNA follows: TGTGCCAGCAGCGTAGTCTCGGGGGGCGATGAGCAGTTCTTC. It specifies CASSVVSGGDEQFF.

This clonotype was detected a few times. V is TRBV18 and J is TRBJ2-5; D call uncertain. Germline CDR1 and CDR2: KGHSH and LQKENI. V was pared by 8 bases and J by 8 bases, with 12 bases between. This CDR3 comprises 11 residues. The DNA of the CDR3 is TGTGCCAGCGAGACCTCTGACACCCAGTACTTC. Its translation: CASETSDTQYF.

This clonotype was detected only a few times. The chain links TRBV28 to TRBJ1-2; a possible D gene is TRBD1 (6 bases). V lost 6 bases, J lost 5 bases, and 16 bases lay in between. This CDR3 spans 14 amino acids. Germline CDR1 is MDHEN and CDR2 is SYDVKM. The CDR3 region is CASRYMGTLYGYTF. In DNA form, the CDR3 reads TGTGCCAGCAGATATATGGGGACACTTTATGGCTACACCTTC.